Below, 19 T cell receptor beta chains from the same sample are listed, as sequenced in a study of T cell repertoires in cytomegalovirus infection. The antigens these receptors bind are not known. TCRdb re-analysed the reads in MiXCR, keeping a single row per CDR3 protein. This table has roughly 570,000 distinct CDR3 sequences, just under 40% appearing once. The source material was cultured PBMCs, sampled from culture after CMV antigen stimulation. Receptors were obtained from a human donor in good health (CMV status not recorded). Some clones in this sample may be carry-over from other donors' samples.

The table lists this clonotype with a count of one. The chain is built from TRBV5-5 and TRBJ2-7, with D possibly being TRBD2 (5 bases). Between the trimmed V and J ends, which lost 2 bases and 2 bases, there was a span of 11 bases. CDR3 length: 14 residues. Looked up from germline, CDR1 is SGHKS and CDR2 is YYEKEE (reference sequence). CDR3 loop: CASSLEGHPYEQYF. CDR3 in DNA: TGTGCCAGCAGCTTAGAGGGCCACCCCTACGAGCAGTACTTC.

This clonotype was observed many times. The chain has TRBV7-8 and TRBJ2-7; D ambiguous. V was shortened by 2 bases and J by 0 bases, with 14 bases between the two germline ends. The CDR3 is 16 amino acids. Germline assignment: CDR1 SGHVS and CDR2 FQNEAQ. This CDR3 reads CASSLLAPLSSYEQYF. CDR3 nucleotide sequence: TGTGCCAGCAGCTTACTGGCGCCACTGAGCTCCTACGAGCAGTACTTC. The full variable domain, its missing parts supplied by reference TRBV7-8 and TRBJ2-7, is GAGVSQSPRYKVAKRGQDVALRCDPISGHVSLFWYQQALGQGPEFLTYFQNEAQLDKSGLPSDRFFAERPEGSVSTLKIQRTQQEDSAVYLCASSLLAPLSSYEQYFGPGTRLTVT.

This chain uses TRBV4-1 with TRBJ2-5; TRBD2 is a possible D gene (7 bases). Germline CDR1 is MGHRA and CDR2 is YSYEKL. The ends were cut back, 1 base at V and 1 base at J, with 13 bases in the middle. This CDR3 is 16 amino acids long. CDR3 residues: CASSQVWGGAQETQYF. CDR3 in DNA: TGCGCCAGCAGCCAAGTTTGGGGGGGGGCCCAAGAGACCCAGTACTTC.

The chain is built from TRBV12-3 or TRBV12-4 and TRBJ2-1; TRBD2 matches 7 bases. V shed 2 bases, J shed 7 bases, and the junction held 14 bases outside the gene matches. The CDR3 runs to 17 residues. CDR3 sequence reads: CASSLLGGSGPRNEQFF. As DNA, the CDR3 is TGTGCCAGCAGTTTATTAGGTGGTAGCGGGCCCCGAAATGAGCAGTTCTTC.

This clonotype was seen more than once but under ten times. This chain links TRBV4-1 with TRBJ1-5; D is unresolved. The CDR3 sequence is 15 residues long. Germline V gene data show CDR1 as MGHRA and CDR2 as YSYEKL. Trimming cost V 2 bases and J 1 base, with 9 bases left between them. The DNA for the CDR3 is TGCGCCAGCAGCCAAAGTTTTGCAAGCAATCAGCCCCAGCATTTT. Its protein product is CASSQSFASNQPQHF.

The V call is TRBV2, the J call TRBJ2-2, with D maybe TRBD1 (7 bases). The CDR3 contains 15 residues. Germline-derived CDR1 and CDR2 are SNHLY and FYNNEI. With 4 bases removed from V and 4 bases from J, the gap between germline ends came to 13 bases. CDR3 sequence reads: CASSGQGGFTGELFF. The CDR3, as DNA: TGTGCCAGCAGTGGACAGGGAGGTTTCACCGGGGAGCTGTTTTTT. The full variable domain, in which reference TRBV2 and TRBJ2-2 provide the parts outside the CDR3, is EPEVTQTPSHQVTQMGQEVILRCVPISNHLYFYWYRQILGQKVEFLVSFYNNEISEKSEIFDDQFSVERPDGSNFTLKIRSTKLEDSAMYFCASSGQGGFTGELFFGEGSRLTVL.

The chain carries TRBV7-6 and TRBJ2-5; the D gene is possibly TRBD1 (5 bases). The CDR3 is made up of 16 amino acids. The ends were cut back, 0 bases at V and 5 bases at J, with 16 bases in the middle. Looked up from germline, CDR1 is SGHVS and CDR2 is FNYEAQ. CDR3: CASSLAAGQGEETQYF. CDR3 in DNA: TGTGCCAGCAGCTTAGCTGCCGGGCAGGGCGAGGAGACCCAGTACTTC.

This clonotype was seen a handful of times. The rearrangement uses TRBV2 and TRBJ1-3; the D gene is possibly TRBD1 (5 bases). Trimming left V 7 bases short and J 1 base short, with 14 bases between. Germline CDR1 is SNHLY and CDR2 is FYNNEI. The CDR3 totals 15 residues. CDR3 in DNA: TGTGCCAGCATCTCGGGGGGAGTATCTGGAAACACCATATATTTT. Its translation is CASISGGVSGNTIYF.

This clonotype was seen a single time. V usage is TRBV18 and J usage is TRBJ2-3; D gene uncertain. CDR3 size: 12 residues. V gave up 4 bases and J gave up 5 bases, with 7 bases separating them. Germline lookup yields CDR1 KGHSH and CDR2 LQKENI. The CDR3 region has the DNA TGTGCCAGCTCACGGGATGTAGATACGCAGTATTTT. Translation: CASSRDVDTQYF.

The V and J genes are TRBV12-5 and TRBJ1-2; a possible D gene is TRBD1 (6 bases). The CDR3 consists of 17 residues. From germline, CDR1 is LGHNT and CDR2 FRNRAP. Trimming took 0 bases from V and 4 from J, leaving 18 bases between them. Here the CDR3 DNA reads TGTGCTAGTGGTTTGGTACAGGGCACTGAGCAGGCCTATGGCTACACCTTC. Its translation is CASGLVQGTEQAYGYTF.

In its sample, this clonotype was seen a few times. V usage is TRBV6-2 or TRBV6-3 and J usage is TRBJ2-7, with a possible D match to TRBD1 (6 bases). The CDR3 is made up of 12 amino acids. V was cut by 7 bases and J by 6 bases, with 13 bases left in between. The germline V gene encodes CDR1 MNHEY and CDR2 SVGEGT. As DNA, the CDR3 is TGTGCCAGCACCGCCAGGGGTGGCGAGCAGTACTTC. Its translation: CASTARGGEQYF.

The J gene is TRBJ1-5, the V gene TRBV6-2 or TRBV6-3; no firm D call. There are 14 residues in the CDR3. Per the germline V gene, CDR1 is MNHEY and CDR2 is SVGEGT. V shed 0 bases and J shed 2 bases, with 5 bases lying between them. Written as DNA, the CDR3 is TGTGCCAGCAGTTACTCGACGGGCAATCAGCCCCAGCATTTT. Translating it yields CASSYSTGNQPQHF.

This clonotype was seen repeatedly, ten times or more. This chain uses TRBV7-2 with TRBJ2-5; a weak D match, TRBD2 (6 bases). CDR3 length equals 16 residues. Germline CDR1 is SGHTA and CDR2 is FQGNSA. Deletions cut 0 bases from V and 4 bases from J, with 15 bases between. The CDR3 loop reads CASSLASGEFGETQYF. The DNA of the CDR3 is TGTGCCAGCAGCTTAGCGTCGGGGGAGTTCGGAGAGACCCAGTACTTC.

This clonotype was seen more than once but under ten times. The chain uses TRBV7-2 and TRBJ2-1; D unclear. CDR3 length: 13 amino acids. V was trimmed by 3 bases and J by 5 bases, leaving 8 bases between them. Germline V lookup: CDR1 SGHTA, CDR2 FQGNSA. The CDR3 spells CASSFARDNEQFF. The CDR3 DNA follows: TGTGCCAGCAGCTTCGCAAGAGACAATGAGCAGTTCTTC.

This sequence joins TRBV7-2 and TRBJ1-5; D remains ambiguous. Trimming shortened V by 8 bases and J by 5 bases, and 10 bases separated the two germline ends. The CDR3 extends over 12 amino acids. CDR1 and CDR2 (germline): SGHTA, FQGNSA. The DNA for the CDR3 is TGTGCCAGCTCCGATCGAGATCAGCCCCAGCATTTT. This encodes CASSDRDQPQHF.

The CDR3 reads CASRHTTGGINNEQFF. CDR3 in DNA: TGTGCCAGCAGACATACAACTGGGGGCATAAACAATGAGCAGTTCTTC. The V gene is TRBV7-9, the J gene TRBJ2-1; tentatively, D is TRBD1 (6 bases). The CDR3 totals 16 residues. V was shortened by 6 bases and J by 5 bases, with 20 bases between the two germline ends. Germline CDR1 is SEHNR and CDR2 is FQNEAQ (reference sequence).

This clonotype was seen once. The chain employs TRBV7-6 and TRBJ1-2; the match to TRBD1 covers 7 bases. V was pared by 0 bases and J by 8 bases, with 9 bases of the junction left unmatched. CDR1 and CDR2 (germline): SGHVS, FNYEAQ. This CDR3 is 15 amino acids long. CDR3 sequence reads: CASSLAGWQGGGYTF. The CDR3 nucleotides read TGTGCCAGCAGCTTAGCGGGATGGCAGGGGGGCGGCTACACCTTC.

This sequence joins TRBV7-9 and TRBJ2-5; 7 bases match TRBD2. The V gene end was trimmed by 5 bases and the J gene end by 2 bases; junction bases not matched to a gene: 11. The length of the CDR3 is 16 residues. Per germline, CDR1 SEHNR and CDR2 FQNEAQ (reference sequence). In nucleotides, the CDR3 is TGTGCCAGCAGCCCCCCCGGGAGGCGGGCACAAGAGACCCAGTACTTC. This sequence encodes CASSPPGRRAQETQYF. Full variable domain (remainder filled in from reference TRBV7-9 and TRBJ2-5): DTGVSQNPRHKITKRGQNVTFRCDPISEHNRLYWYRQTLGQGPEFLTYFQNEAQLEKSRLLSDRFSAERPKGSFSTLEIQRTEQGDSAMYLCASSPPGRRAQETQYFGPGTRLLVL.

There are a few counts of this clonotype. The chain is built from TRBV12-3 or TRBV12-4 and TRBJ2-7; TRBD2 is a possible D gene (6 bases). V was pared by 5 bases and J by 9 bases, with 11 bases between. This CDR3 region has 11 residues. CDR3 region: CASSSGLVQYF. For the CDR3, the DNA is TGTGCCAGCAGTAGCGGGTTAGTGCAGTACTTC.